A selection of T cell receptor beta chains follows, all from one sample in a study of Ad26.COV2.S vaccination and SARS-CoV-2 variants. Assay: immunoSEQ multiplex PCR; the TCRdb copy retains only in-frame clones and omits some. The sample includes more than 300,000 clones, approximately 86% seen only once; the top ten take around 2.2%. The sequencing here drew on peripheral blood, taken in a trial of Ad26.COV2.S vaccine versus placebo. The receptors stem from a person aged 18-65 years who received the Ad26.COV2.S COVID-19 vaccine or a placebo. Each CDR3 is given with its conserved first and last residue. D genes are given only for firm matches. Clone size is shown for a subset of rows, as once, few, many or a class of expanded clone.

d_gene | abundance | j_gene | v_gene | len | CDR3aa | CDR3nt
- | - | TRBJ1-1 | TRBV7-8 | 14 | CASSWLPGRAEAFF | TGTGCCAGCAGCTGGCTACCGGGACGGGCTGAAGCTTTCTTT
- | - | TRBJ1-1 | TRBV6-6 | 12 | CASSPPVTEAFF | TGTGCCAGCAGTCCCCCCGTGACTGAAGCTTTCTTT
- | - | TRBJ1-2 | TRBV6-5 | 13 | CASRGGLVSGYTF | TGTGCCAGCAGGGGGGGGCTCGTAAGTGGCTACACCTTC
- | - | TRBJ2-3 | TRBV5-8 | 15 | CASSPGQTSGDTQYF | TGTGCCAGCAGCCCCGGACAGACCAGCGGAGATACGCAGTATTTT
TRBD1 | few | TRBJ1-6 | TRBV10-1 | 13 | CASDGQDNSPLHF | TGCGCCAGCGATGGACAGGATAATTCACCCCTCCACTTT
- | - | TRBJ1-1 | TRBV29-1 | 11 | CSAAGRGEAFF | TGCAGCGCCGCGGGCAGGGGTGAAGCTTTCTTT
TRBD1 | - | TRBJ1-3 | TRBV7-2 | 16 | CASSLVRTGSGNTIYF | TGTGCCAGCAGCTTAGTACGGACAGGGTCCGGAAACACCATATATTTT
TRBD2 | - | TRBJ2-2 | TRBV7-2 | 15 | CASSPRLAITGELFF | TGTGCCAGCAGCCCACGACTAGCGATCACCGGGGAGCTGTTTTTT
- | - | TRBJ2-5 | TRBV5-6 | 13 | CASSLGGKETQYF | TGTGCCAGCAGCTTAGGGGGGAAAGAGACCCAGTACTTC
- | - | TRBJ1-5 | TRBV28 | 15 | CASTPLSISNQPQHF | TGTGCCAGCACCCCCTTAAGCATTAGCAATCAGCCCCAGCATTTT
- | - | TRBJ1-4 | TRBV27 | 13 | CASKLTTNEKLFF | TGTGCCAGCAAGCTTACAACTAATGAAAAACTGTTTTTT
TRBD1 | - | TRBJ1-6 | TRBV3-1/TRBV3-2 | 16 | CASSPQGRGRGSPLHF | TGTGCCAGCAGCCCGCAGGGGAGGGGGCGGGGCTCACCCCTCCACTTT
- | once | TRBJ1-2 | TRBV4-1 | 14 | CASSRRTENYGYTF | TGCGCCAGCAGCCGAAGGACGGAAAACTATGGCTACACCTTC
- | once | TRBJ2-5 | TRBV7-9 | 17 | CASSYLLADSTGETQYF | TGTGCCAGCAGCTATCTCCTAGCCGACAGCACTGGGGAGACCCAGTACTTC
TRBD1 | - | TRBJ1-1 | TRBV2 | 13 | CASRRTGNTEAFF | TGTGCCAGCAGACGGACAGGGAACACTGAAGCTTTCTTT
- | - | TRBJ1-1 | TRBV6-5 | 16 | CASSYSIPPGNTEAFF | TGTGCCAGCAGTTACTCGATCCCCCCGGGGAACACTGAAGCTTTCTTT
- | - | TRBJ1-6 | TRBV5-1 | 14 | CASTQSGRDSPLHF | TGCGCCAGCACCCAGTCCGGACGGGATTCACCCCTCCACTTT
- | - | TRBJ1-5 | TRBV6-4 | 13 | CASKEDSNQPQHF | TGTGCCAGCAAAGAGGATAGCAATCAGCCCCAGCATTTT
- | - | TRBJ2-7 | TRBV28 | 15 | CASSLSAGNPYEQYF | TGTGCCAGCAGTTTAAGTGCAGGGAATCCCTACGAGCAGTACTTC
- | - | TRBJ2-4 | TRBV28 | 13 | CASSFGSNGIQYF | TGTGCCAGCAGTTTTGGCTCGAATGGCATTCAGTACTTC
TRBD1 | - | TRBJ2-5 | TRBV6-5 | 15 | CASSLGQIYQETQYF | TGTGCCAGCAGTTTGGGACAGATTTACCAAGAGACCCAGTACTTC
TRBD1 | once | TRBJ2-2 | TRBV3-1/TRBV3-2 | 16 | CASSNYRGLDTGELFF | TGTGCCAGCAGCAATTACAGGGGGCTTGACACCGGGGAGCTGTTTTTT
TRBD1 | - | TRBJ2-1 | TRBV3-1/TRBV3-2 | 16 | CASSHKRGQVYNEQFF | TGTGCCAGCAGTCATAAAAGGGGACAGGTCTACAATGAGCAGTTCTTC
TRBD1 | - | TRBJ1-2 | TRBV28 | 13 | CASHQQDRDGYTF | TGTGCCAGCCACCAACAGGACAGGGATGGCTACACCTTC
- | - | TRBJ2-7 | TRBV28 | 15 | CASSTPGWGGLEQYF | TGTGCCAGCAGTACCCCGGGCTGGGGGGGGCTCGAGCAGTACTTC
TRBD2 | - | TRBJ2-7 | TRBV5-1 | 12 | CASSSSGDEQYF | TGCGCCAGCAGCTCGAGCGGGGACGAGCAGTACTTC
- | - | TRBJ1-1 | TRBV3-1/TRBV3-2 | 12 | CASSQSEGKAFF | TGTGCCAGCAGCCAATCTGAGGGGAAAGCTTTCTTT
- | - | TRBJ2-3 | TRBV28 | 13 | CASSFPSTDTQYF | TGTGCCAGCAGTTTTCCCAGCACAGATACGCAGTATTTT
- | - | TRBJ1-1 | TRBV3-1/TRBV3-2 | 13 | CASSRGTNTEAFF | TGTGCCAGCAGCAGGGGTACGAACACTGAAGCTTTCTTT
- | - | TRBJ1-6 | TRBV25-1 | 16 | CASSEWAVEIGSPLHF | TGTGCCAGCAGTGAATGGGCCGTTGAAATCGGTTCACCCCTCCACTTT
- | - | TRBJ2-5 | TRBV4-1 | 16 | CASSQDPGRVLETQYF | TGCGCCAGCAGCCAAGACCCGGGCAGGGTTTTGGAGACCCAGTACTTC
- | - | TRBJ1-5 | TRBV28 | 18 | CASSLWPLGRDFNQPQHF | TGTGCCAGCAGTTTATGGCCGCTGGGCAGGGACTTCAATCAGCCCCAGCATTTT
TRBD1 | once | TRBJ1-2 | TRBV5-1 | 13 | CASSTDRAGGYTF | TGCGCCAGCAGCACCGACAGGGCTGGTGGCTACACCTTC
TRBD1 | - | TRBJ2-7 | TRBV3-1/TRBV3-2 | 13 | CASSSTGDYEQYF | TGTGCCAGCAGCTCCACAGGGGACTACGAGCAGTACTTC
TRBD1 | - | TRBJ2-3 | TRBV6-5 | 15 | CASSYSRGPTDTQYF | TGTGCCAGCAGTTACTCTAGGGGGCCCACAGATACGCAGTATTTT
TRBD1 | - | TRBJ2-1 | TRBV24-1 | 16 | CATSDPPGQGMHEQFF | TGTGCCACCAGTGATCCACCGGGACAGGGAATGCATGAGCAGTTCTTC
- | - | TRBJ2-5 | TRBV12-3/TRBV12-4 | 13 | CASSAGAGETQYF | TGTGCCAGCTCTGCAGGGGCAGGAGAGACCCAGTACTTC
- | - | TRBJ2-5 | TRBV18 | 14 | CASSPQGSRETQYF | TGTGCCAGCTCACCGCAAGGAAGCCGAGAGACCCAGTACTTC
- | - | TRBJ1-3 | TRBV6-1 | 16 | CASSEALLGGGNTIYF | TGTGCCAGCAGTGAAGCGCTTCTTGGGGGTGGAAACACCATATATTTT
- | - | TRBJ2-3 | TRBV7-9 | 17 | CASQTGQLKPKTDTQYF | TGTGCCAGCCAAACCGGACAGTTGAAACCCAAGACAGATACGCAGTATTTT
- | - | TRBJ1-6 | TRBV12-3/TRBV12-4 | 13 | CASRGSGNSPLHF | TGTGCCAGCAGGGGATCTGGTAATTCACCCCTCCACTTT
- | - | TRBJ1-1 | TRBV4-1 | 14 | CASSLGAGHTEAFF | TGCGCCAGCAGCCTTGGAGCAGGGCACACTGAAGCTTTCTTT
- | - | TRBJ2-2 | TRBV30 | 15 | CAWSTKGQGGGELFF | TGTGCCTGGAGTACTAAGGGGCAGGGAGGCGGGGAGCTGTTTTTT
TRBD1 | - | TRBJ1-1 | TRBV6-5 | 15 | CATLGQGGMNTEAFF | TGTGCCACCCTTGGACAGGGGGGCATGAACACTGAAGCTTTCTTT
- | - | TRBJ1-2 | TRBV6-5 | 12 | CASRNEIYGYTF | TGTGCCAGCAGAAACGAAATCTATGGCTACACCTTC
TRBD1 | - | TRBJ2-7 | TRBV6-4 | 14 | CATPSRDRGYEQYF | TGTGCCACCCCGAGCCGGGACAGAGGCTACGAGCAGTACTTC
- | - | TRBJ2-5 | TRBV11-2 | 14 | CASREPGRQETQYF | TGTGCCAGCAGAGAACCGGGTCGGCAAGAGACCCAGTACTTC
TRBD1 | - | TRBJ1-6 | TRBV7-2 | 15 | CASSSRQGRNSPLHF | TGTGCCAGCAGCTCCAGACAGGGGAGGAATTCACCCCTCCACTTT